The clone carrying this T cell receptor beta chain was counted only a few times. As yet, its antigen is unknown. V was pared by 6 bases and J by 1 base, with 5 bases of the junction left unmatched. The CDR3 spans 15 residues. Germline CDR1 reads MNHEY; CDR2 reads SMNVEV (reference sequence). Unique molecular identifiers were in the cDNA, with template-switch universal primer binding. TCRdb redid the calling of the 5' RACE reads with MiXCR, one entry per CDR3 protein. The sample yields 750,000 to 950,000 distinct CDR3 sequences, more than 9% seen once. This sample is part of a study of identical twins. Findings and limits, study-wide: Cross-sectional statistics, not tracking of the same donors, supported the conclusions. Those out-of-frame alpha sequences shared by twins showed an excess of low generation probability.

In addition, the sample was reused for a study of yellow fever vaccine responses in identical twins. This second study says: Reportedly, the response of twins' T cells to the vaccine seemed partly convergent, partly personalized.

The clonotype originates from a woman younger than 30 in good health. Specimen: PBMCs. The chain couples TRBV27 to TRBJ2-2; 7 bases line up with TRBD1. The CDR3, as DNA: TGTGCCAGCAGAATAGGGACAGAGAACACCGGGGAGCTGTTTTTT. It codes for CASRIGTENTGELFF.